These 10 T cell receptor beta chains share one sample of origin, sequenced in a study of T cells in Graves' hyperthyroidism and ophthalmopathy. Authors of the study amplified TCR beta CDR3 regions from RNA transcripts. Using the HTBI primer set, a first-round RT-PCR was run on the TCR CDR3. TCRdb used MiXCR to reprocess the multiplex PCR reads, holding one entry per CDR3 protein. The data show hundreds of thousands of distinct CDR3 sequences, about a sixth seen once. Sequenced material: blood. Receptor source: a woman in her late teens or twenties with Graves' hyperthyroidism.

This chain uses TRBV6-2 or TRBV6-3 with TRBJ2-2, with TRBD2 matching over 10 bases. The V and J ends lost 1 base and 7 bases, in that order; junction bases with no gene match: 24. The CDR3 length is 22 residues. Germline CDR1 is MNHEY and CDR2 is SVGEGT. The CDR3 nucleotides are TGTGCCAGCAGTTACTACTTCCCGGACAGGGTGTGGCTAGCGGGAGCGGGCGGGGAGCTGTTTTTT. Its translation is CASSYYFPDRVWLAGAGGELFF.

About this clonotype: A read error may explain this, as a much larger clone is one base away. The rearrangement links TRBV12-3 or TRBV12-4 to TRBJ2-1; no definite D call. V was shortened by 7 bases and J by 6 bases, with 13 bases between the two germline ends. The CDR3 spans 13 residues. This chain's CDR3 is CASTPLNANEQFF. The CDR3 DNA reads TGTGCCAGCACCCCGCTGAATGCCAATGAGCAGTTCTTC.

The table lists this clonotype with many counts. The chain employs TRBV10-3 and TRBJ2-1, with D perhaps being TRBD1 or TRBD2 (7 bases each). Germline V CDR1 and CDR2: ENHRY, SYGVKD. Trimming stripped 11 bases from V and 2 bases from J, with 13 bases between. The CDR3 covers 13 residues. CDR3 sequence reads: CAARGGAYNEQFF. Here the CDR3 DNA reads TGTGCCGCCAGGGGGGGGGCCTACAATGAGCAGTTCTTC.

The chain links TRBV12-3 or TRBV12-4 to TRBJ2-1; 9 bases fit TRBD2. Trimming cost V 2 bases and J 6 bases; bases outside gene matches: 5. The CDR3 has 15 amino acids. CDR3: CASSLRAGGVNEQFF. The CDR3 region has the DNA TGTGCCAGCAGTTTACGAGCGGGAGGAGTCAATGAGCAGTTCTTC.

The table lists this clonotype with many counts. The chain recombines TRBV18 with TRBJ2-1, with 7 bases fitting TRBD1. The germline CDR1 and CDR2 sequences are KGHSH and LQKENI. The J segment lost 4 bases and the V segment lost 1 base, leaving 4 bases of the junction unmatched. CDR3 length: 15 residues. CDR3 amino acids: CASSPRTGDYNEQFF. CDR3 DNA: TGTGCCAGCTCACCACGTACAGGGGATTACAATGAGCAGTTCTTC.

This clonotype was seen many times. The rearrangement joins TRBV2 to TRBJ2-7; D is possibly TRBD1 or TRBD2 (6 bases each). The germline V gene has CDR1 SNHLY and CDR2 FYNNEI. CDR3 length equals 14 residues. Trimming stripped 10 bases from V and 6 bases from J, with 22 bases between. The CDR3 protein is CATRGGRVATEQYF. The CDR3 DNA follows: TGTGCCACCCGAGGGGGGCGGGTGGCAACCGAGCAGTACTTC.

This clonotype was seen at least ten times. The genes are TRBV2 and TRBJ2-5; D is undetermined. CDR3 size: 14 residues. Per the germline V gene, CDR1 is SNHLY and CDR2 is FYNNEI. Trimming took 6 bases from V and 3 from J, leaving 14 bases between them. CDR3 nucleotides: TGTGCCAGCAGGTTAACAGAGACCAAAGAGACCCAGTACTTC. Translation gives CASRLTETKETQYF.

This clonotype was seen repeatedly, ten times or more. In DNA form, the CDR3 reads TGTGCCAGCAGCCAAGATTACGGCCTAGGGGATACGCAGTATTTT. Translation gives CASSQDYGLGDTQYF. The chain has TRBV3-1 and TRBJ2-3; D unclear. V lost 0 bases and J lost 6, with 13 bases in between. The germline V gene has CDR1 LGHDT and CDR2 YNNKEL (reference sequence). CDR3 length: 15 amino acids.

Ten or more counts support this clonotype. In nucleotides, the CDR3 is TGTGCCAGCAGCTTGTACAGGGGGGAGACCCAGTACTTC. Amino acid sequence: CASSLYRGETQYF. The chain joins TRBV5-5 to TRBJ2-5; 8 nucleotides align to TRBD1. Germline-derived CDR1 and CDR2 are SGHKS and YYEKEE (reference sequence). The CDR3 is made up of 13 amino acids. The V segment lost 1 base and the J segment 5 bases; nucleotides outside the gene matches: 1.

This clonotype showed up many times. The DNA for the CDR3 is TGTGCCAGCTCACCAACCAACCCGGACAGGGCCCAAGAGACCCAGTACTTC. Encoded protein: CASSPTNPDRAQETQYF. The V gene is TRBV18, the J gene TRBJ2-5, with TRBD1 matching 8 bases. This CDR3 spans 17 amino acids. Germline CDR1 KGHSH, CDR2 LQKENI. Unmatched junction bases numbered 9, after V lost 2 bases and J lost 1 base.